This T cell receptor (beta chain) was profiled in a study of shared clonotypes between healthy human individuals. The study's findings and limits: Enrolling few donors narrowed the genetic and exposure-history diversity that was represented.

Naive-designated CD8 cells lacked CD45RO, were positively enriched for CCR7, and omitted terminally differentiated effector memory CD45RA+ cells. Germline values: CDR1 SGHAT, CDR2 FQNNGV. V lost 1 base and J 1 base, leaving 11 bases between the germline ends. This CDR3 contains 16 residues. This clone was observed a single time. What it binds is unknown. TCRdb's table, derived via immunoSEQ multiplex PCR, lists solely in-frame clones and lacks some. The repertoire holds around 1,900,000 clones, with roughly 95% as singletons. Material: naive CD8+ T cells from PBMCs. The rearrangement uses TRBV11-2 and TRBJ1-3; D uncertain. The receptor's source is a man aged 18-30 years in good health. Some clones in this sample may be carry-over from other donors' samples. The CDR3 bases are TGTGCCAGCAGCTTAGTCCCGAGCAGTTCTGGAAACACCATATATTTT. As protein: CASSLVPSSSGNTIYF.